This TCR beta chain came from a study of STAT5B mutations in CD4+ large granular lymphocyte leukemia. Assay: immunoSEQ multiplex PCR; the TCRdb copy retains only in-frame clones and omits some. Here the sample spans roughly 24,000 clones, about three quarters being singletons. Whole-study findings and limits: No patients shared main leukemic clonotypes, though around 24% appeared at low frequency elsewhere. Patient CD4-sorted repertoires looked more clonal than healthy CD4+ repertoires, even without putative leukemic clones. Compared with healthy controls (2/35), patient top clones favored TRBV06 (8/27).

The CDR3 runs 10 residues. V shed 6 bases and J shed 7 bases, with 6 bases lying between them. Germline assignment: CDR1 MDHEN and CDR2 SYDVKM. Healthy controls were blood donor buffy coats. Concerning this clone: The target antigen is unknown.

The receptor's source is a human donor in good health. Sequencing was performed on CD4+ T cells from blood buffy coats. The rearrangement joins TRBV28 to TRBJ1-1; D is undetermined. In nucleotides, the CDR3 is TGTGCCAGCAGGGAGTATGAAGCTTTCTTT. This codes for CASREYEAFF.